This TCR beta chain is drawn from a study of blood T cell repertoires in COVID-19. Data came from immunoSEQ multiplex PCR; TCRdb stores just in-frame clones and leaves some out. The data hold tens of thousands of clones, with approximately 92% observed a single time. Germline values: CDR1 SGHRS, CDR2 YFSETQ. The V and J ends lost 1 base and 6 bases respectively, with 8 bases between them. This CDR3 has 12 residues. The V gene is TRBV5-1, the J gene TRBJ2-7; a possible D gene is TRBD2 (5 bases). The sequence came from a human donor with active COVID-19. The donor label of this sample is uncertain. Source material: peripheral blood. CDR3 DNA: TGCGCCAGCAGCTTGTCGGGGATCGAGCAGTACTTC. Translation: CASSLSGIEQYF.